Below, 19 T cell receptor beta chains from the same sample are listed, as sequenced in a study of CD8 T cells in Susac syndrome. RNA totalling roughly 0.45 to 1 ug underwent reverse transcription with random hexamers. In TCRdb, the immunoSEQ multiplex PCR reads were re-called with MiXCR into one record per CDR3 protein. Among approximately 180,000 distinct CDR3 sequences listed, roughly nine tenths were seen once. Sample: CD4+ T cells from PBMCs. The receptors here all came from a human donor with Susac syndrome.

The chain joins TRBV28 to TRBJ1-2, with 12 nucleotides matching TRBD1. With 6 bases clipped from V and 6 bases from J, the junction kept 14 bases outside the gene matches. Per the germline V gene, CDR1 is MDHEN and CDR2 is SYDVKM. The CDR3 sequence is 17 residues long. CDR3 DNA sequence: TGTGCCAGCAGCCGGCCGGGACAGGGGGCTTCAGATGATGGCTACACCTTC. Translating gives CASSRPGQGASDDGYTF.

The chain's CDR3 is CASSPWTGEAFF. CDR3 in DNA: TGTGCCAGTAGTCCGTGGACAGGGGAAGCTTTCTTT. The rearrangement uses TRBV19 and TRBJ1-1; 8 bases are shared with TRBD1. Germline V lookup: CDR1 LNHDA, CDR2 SQIVND (reference sequence). V shed 5 bases, J shed 8 bases, and the junction held 4 bases outside the gene matches. This CDR3 is built from 12 residues.

This sequence joins TRBV2 and TRBJ1-1; the D is unclear. Trimming stripped 6 bases from V and 4 bases from J, with 12 bases between. Germline assignment: CDR1 SNHLY and CDR2 FYNNEI. There are 13 residues in the CDR3. DNA for the CDR3: TGTGCCAGCAGCCTGCTACTGGCCACTGAAGCTTTCTTT. Translation: CASSLLLATEAFF. Full variable domain (outside the CDR3, taken from reference TRBV2 and TRBJ1-1): EPEVTQTPSHQVTQMGQEVILRCVPISNHLYFYWYRQILGQKVEFLVSFYNNEISEKSEIFDDQFSVERPDGSNFTLKIRSTKLEDSAMYFCASSLLLATEAFFGQGTRLTVV.

The chain joins TRBV5-1 to TRBJ1-2; D uncertain. CDR1 and CDR2 from the germline V gene are SGHRS and YFSETQ. The V gene lost 0 bases and the J gene lost 9 bases, with 12 bases spanning the gap. This CDR3 is 13 amino acids long. The CDR3 region has the DNA TGCGCCAGCAGCTTGGGCCAAGGCGGAAGCTACACCTTC. Its protein product is CASSLGQGGSYTF. The whole variable domain, filled in from reference TRBV5-1 and TRBJ1-2, reads KAGVTQTPRYLIKTRGQQVTLSCSPISGHRSVSWYQQTPGQGLQFLFEYFSETQRNKGNFPGRFSGRQFSNSRSEMNVSTLELGDSALYLCASSLGQGGSYTFGSGTRLTVV.

The V gene is TRBV27, the J gene TRBJ1-4, with D unresolved. The CDR3 length is 13 residues. The germline V gene has CDR1 MNHEY and CDR2 SMNVEV (reference sequence). V was shortened by 3 bases and J by 3 bases, with 5 bases between the two germline ends. CDR3 nucleotides: TGTGCCAGCAGTTTTCTAGCTAATGAAAAACTGTTTTTT. Its protein is CASSFLANEKLFF.

CDR3 nucleotide sequence: TGTGCCAGCAGTTTCGGTCCGGGAGGCCTCTCCTACGAGCAGTACTTC. It specifies CASSFGPGGLSYEQYF. The rearrangement links TRBV28 to TRBJ2-7; 7 nucleotides agree with TRBD2. This CDR3 has 16 amino acids. The ends lost 3 bases at V and 0 bases at J; junction bases unmatched: 8. Germline CDR1 MDHEN, CDR2 SYDVKM.

This sequence joins TRBV4-1 and TRBJ1-5; 7 positions match TRBD1. The CDR3 loop spans 15 amino acids. Germline V gene lookup returns CDR1 MGHRA and CDR2 YSYEKL. Trimming took 4 bases from V and 4 from J; bases not matched to a gene: 7. The CDR3 loop is CASSPRDRVNQPQHF. In DNA form, the CDR3 reads TGCGCCAGCAGCCCCCGAGACAGGGTTAATCAGCCCCAGCATTTT.

The chain recombines TRBV18 with TRBJ1-2, with 8 bases fitting TRBD1. J gave up 2 bases and V 2 bases, and 13 bases lay outside the gene matches. CDR1 is KGHSH and CDR2 is LQKENI in the germline V gene. The CDR3 covers 18 residues. In DNA, the CDR3 is TGTGCCAGCTCACCAAATCTAGGCAGGGGGCGGACCAACTATGGCTACACCTTC. Translated: CASSPNLGRGRTNYGYTF.

In DNA form, the CDR3 reads TGTGCCAGCAGCTTGGGTGGACAGGGGAGGACAGATACGCAGTATTTT. This codes for CASSLGGQGRTDTQYF. The V and J genes are TRBV5-6 and TRBJ2-3, with 9 bases aligning to TRBD1. Trimming at V came to 0 bases and at J to 3 bases, leaving 5 bases not matched to a gene. In germline, CDR1 is SGHDT, CDR2 YYEEEE. There are 16 residues in the CDR3.

The J gene is TRBJ2-7, the V gene TRBV3-1; D tentatively reads TRBD1 or TRBD2 (5 bases each). This CDR3 has 12 amino acids. V was cut by 6 bases and J by 5 bases, with 11 bases left in between. The germline CDR1 and CDR2 sequences are LGHDT and YNNKEL (reference sequence). The CDR3 region is CASRWGSDEQYF. In DNA form, the CDR3 reads TGTGCCAGCAGATGGGGGTCCGACGAGCAGTACTTC.

The chain links TRBV28 to TRBJ2-1; D is perhaps TRBD2 (7 bases). Trimming stripped 8 bases from V and 4 bases from J, with 12 bases between. This CDR3 is built from 13 residues. From germline, CDR1 is MDHEN and CDR2 SYDVKM. CDR3 region: CASGSGTYNEQFF. In DNA form, the CDR3 reads TGTGCCAGCGGGAGCGGGACATACAATGAGCAGTTCTTC.

This rearrangement joins TRBV5-8 to TRBJ1-2, with TRBD1 matching 8 bases. The V segment lost 0 bases and the J segment 6 bases; nucleotides outside the gene matches: 7. The CDR3 is 15 amino acids. CDR1 and CDR2 (germline): SGHTS, YDEGEE. For the CDR3, the DNA is TGTGCCAGCAGCTTGGCGTCGAGGGGACAGGATGGCTACACCTTC. Translated: CASSLASRGQDGYTF. Filled out from reference TRBV5-8 and TRBJ1-2, the complete variable domain reads EAGVTQSPTHLIKTRGQQATLRCSPISGHTSVYWYQQALGLGLQFLLWYDEGEERNRGNFPPRFSGRQFPNYSSELNVNALELEDSALYLCASSLASRGQDGYTFGSGTRLTVV.

This clonotype was seen only a few times. The genes are TRBV27 and TRBJ2-4; unclear D gene. The CDR3 consists of 9 residues. Between the trimmed V and J ends, which lost 6 bases and 13 bases, there was a span of 7 bases. Looked up from germline, CDR1 is MNHEY and CDR2 is SMNVEV (reference sequence). Here the CDR3 reads CASREPQYF. CDR3 DNA sequence: TGTGCCAGCAGGGAACCCCAGTACTTC.

This clonotype has more than one count but fewer than ten. This chain uses TRBV7-8 with TRBJ2-7; TRBD1 agrees at 9 bases. Losses at the gene ends were 4 bases for V and 3 bases for J; bases not matched to a gene: 7. The CDR3 runs 15 residues. CDR1 and CDR2 (germline): SGHVS, FQNEAQ. The CDR3 protein is CASSSYRGPRYEQYF. The DNA for the CDR3 is TGTGCCAGCAGCTCCTACAGGGGGCCGCGCTACGAGCAGTACTTC.

This clonotype was seen a few times. This sequence joins TRBV6-5 and TRBJ2-5; 9 bases are a match to TRBD1. The CDR3 loop spans 15 amino acids. V was clipped by 1 base and J by 1 base; unmatched bases: 1. CDR1 and CDR2 from the germline V gene are MNHEY and SVGAGI. As DNA, the CDR3 is TGTGCCAGCAGTTACTTGACAGGGGGCCAAGAGACCCAGTACTTC. Protein sequence: CASSYLTGGQETQYF.

The chain is built from TRBV29-1 and TRBJ1-4, with D uncertain. This CDR3 is 11 amino acids long. Germline-derived CDR1 and CDR2 are SQVTM and ANQGSEA. V was clipped by 7 bases and J by 8 bases, with 11 bases between them. The CDR3 nucleotides read TGCAGCGCGAAGTTTCAGGAAAAACTGTTTTTT. Its translation: CSAKFQEKLFF.

The chain uses TRBV9 and TRBJ2-2; maybe TRBD2 (6 bases). From germline, CDR1 is SGDLS and CDR2 YYNGEE. V lost 4 bases to trimming and J lost 0 bases, with 19 bases between them. The CDR3 spans 18 residues. For the CDR3, the DNA is TGTGCCAGCAGCCAACCTATGGCGGGAAGTACGAACACCGGGGAGCTGTTTTTT. Translation gives CASSQPMAGSTNTGELFF.

The V call is TRBV10-3, the J call TRBJ2-1, with 16 bases aligning to TRBD2. This CDR3 is 15 amino acids long. Looked up from germline, CDR1 is ENHRY and CDR2 is SYGVKD. J gave up 15 bases and V 7 bases, and 12 bases lay outside the gene matches. Here the CDR3 reads CAITSGTSGGGLGFF. In nucleotides, the CDR3 is TGTGCCATCACCTCCGGGACTAGCGGGGGGGGTTTGGGGTTCTTC.

The chain employs TRBV12-3 or TRBV12-4 and TRBJ2-1, with 14 bases aligning to TRBD2. The ends lost 4 bases at V and 0 bases at J; junction bases unmatched: 5. This CDR3 is built from 18 residues. CDR3 sequence reads: CASSSEGTSGGSYNEQFF. As DNA, the CDR3 is TGTGCCAGCAGTTCCGAGGGGACTAGCGGGGGCTCCTACAATGAGCAGTTCTTC.